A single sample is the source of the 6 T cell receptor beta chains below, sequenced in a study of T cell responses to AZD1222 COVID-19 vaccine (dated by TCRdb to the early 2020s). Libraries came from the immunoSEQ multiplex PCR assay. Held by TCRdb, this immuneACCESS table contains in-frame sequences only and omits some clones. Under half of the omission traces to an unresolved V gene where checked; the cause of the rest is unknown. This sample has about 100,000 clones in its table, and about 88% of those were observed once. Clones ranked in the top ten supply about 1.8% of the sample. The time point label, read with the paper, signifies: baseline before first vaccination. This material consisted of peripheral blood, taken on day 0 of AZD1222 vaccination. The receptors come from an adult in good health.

The CDR3 spells CASSEMAGDNEKLFF. The CDR3 nucleotides read TGTGCCAGCAGTGAAATGGCAGGGGACAATGAAAAACTGTTTTTT. V and J are TRBV6-1 and TRBJ1-4, with a possible D match to TRBD1 (6 bases). Germline CDR1 MNHNS, CDR2 SASEGT. The CDR3 length is 15 residues. Trimming removed 2 bases from V and 5 bases from J, with 12 bases in between.

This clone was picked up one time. For the CDR3, the DNA is TGTGCCTGGACCGTGACAGAAGGGCAGTTCTTC. Translation: CAWTVTEGQFF. The chain recombines TRBV30 with TRBJ2-1; a weak D match, TRBD1 (5 bases). The germline V gene encodes CDR1 GTSNPN and CDR2 SVGIG (reference sequence). V lost 4 bases, J lost 12 bases, and 13 bases lay in between. The CDR3 consists of 11 residues.

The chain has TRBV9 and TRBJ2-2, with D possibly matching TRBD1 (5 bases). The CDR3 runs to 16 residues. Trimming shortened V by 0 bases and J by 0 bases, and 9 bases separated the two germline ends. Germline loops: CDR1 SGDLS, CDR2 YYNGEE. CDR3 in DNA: TGTGCCAGCAGCGTAGGGGCAGGGTCGAACACCGGGGAGCTGTTTTTT. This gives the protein CASSVGAGSNTGELFF.

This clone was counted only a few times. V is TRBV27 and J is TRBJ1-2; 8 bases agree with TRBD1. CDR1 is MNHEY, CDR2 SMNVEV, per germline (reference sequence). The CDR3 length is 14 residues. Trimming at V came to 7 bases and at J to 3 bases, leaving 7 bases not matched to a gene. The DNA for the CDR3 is TGTGCCAGCACGTCTATGACAGGGGACTATGGCTACACCTTC. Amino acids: CASTSMTGDYGYTF.

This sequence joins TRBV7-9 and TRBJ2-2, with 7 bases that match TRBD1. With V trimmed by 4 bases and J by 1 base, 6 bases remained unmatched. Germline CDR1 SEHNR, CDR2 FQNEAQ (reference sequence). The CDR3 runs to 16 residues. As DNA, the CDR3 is TGTGCCAGCAGCTACCCACAGGGGTGGAACACCGGGGAGCTGTTTTTT. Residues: CASSYPQGWNTGELFF.

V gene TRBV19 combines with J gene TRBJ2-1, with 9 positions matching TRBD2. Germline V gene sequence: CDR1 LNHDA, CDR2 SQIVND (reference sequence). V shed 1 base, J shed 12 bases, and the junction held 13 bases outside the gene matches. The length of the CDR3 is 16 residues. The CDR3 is CASSIAPRLAAPGQFF. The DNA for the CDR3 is TGTGCCAGTAGTATAGCCCCGAGACTAGCGGCCCCAGGGCAGTTCTTC.